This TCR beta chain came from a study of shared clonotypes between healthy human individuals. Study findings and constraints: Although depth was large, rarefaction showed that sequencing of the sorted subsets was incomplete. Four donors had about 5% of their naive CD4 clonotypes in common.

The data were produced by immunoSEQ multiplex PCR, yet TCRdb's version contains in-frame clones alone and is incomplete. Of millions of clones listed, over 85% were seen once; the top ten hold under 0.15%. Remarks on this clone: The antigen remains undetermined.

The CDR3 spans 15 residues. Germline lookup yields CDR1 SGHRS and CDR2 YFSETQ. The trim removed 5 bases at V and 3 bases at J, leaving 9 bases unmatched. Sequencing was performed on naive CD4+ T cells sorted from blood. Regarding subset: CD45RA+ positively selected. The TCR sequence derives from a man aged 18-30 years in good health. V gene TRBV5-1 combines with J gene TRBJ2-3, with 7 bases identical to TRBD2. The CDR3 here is CASRFSTSPTDTQYF. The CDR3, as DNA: TGCGCCAGCAGATTTTCGACTAGCCCAACAGATACGCAGTATTTT.